One sample yielded the 16 T cell receptor beta chains listed below, sequenced in a study of CD8+ T cells in alopecia areata. cDNA serving as the sequencing template came from extracted, reverse transcribed RNA. The assay was immunoSEQ multiplex PCR, and TCRdb's table has in-frame clones only and misses some. The table has some 120,000 clones, 47% seen once. The sequencing input was NKG2D-low CD8+ T cells sorted from blood. The receptor source for this set is a human donor with alopecia areata.

The chain is built from TRBV6-4 and TRBJ2-3; D is uncertain. The CDR3 is 14 residues long. Trimming removed 4 bases at V and 1 base at J, with 9 bases between. Germline V gives CDR1 MRHNA, CDR2 SNTAGT. CDR3 sequence reads: CASSAGLGTDTQYF. The CDR3 bases are TGTGCCAGCAGTGCCGGGCTGGGCACAGATACGCAGTATTTT.

The chain combines TRBV11-2 with TRBJ2-1; TRBD2 agrees at 7 bases. The CDR3 is 14 amino acids. The V segment lost 4 bases and the J segment 6 bases; nucleotides outside the gene matches: 6. Germline CDR1 is SGHAT and CDR2 is FQNNGV. CDR3 sequence: CASSSGTTGNEQFF. DNA for the CDR3: TGTGCCAGCAGCTCCGGGACTACCGGCAATGAGCAGTTCTTC.

This clone was seen only a few times. V gene TRBV4-1 combines with J gene TRBJ1-2; 8 positions agree with TRBD1. Trimming at V came to 2 bases and at J to 8 bases, leaving 10 bases not matched to a gene. Germline CDR1 MGHRA, CDR2 YSYEKL. The CDR3 has 15 residues. CDR3 in DNA: TGCGCCAGCAGCCAATCCGACCAGGGGGCAAGGGGCTACACCTTC. This codes for CASSQSDQGARGYTF.

This clone has only a few counts. The chain combines TRBV30 with TRBJ2-7; D call uncertain. Germline CDR1 GTSNPN, CDR2 SVGIG (reference sequence). The CDR3 loop spans 13 amino acids. Between the trimmed V and J ends, which lost 3 bases and 0 bases, there was a span of 9 bases. CDR3 bases: TGTGCCTGGAGCCAGGATAGCTCCTACGAGCAGTACTTC. Its protein product is CAWSQDSSYEQYF. Filled out from reference TRBV30 and TRBJ2-7, the complete variable domain reads SQTIHQWPATLVQPVGSPLSLECTVEGTSNPNLYWYRQAAGRGLQLLFYSVGIGQISSEVPQNLSASRPQDRQFILSSKKLLLSDSGFYLCAWSQDSSYEQYFGPGTRLTVT.

V and J are TRBV5-4 and TRBJ2-2, with D maybe TRBD2 (5 bases). CDR3 size: 13 residues. With 2 bases removed from V and 6 bases from J, the gap between germline ends came to 8 bases. CDR1 is SGHNT and CDR2 is YYREEE in the germline V gene (reference sequence). DNA of the CDR3: TGTGCCAGCAGCTTTGCGGGCTCCGGGGAGCTGTTTTTT. This sequence encodes CASSFAGSGELFF.

V and J are TRBV30 and TRBJ2-1; D is possibly TRBD2 (5 bases). V shed 6 bases and J shed 5 bases, with 11 bases lying between them. This CDR3 is built from 12 residues. Germline V gene sequence: CDR1 GTSNPN, CDR2 SVGIG (reference sequence). DNA of the CDR3: TGTGCCTGCACAGACGGGAACAATGAGCAGTTCTTC. Residues: CACTDGNNEQFF. Together with reference TRBV30 and TRBJ2-1, the CDR3 gives the full variable domain: SQTIHQWPATLVQPVGSPLSLECTVEGTSNPNLYWYRQAAGRGLQLLFYSVGIGQISSEVPQNLSASRPQDRQFILSSKKLLLSDSGFYLCACTDGNNEQFFGPGTRLTVL.

The rearrangement joins TRBV30 to TRBJ1-6; D remains unclear. Trimming took off 3 bases at V and 9 bases at J, with 18 bases between the two ends. The CDR3 has 15 amino acids. Germline V CDR1 and CDR2: GTSNPN, SVGIG (reference sequence). CDR3 DNA: TGTGCCTGGAGAAACCCCGGACGGGAGGCTTCACCCCTCCACTTT. Translated: CAWRNPGREASPLHF.

The V call is TRBV29-1, the J call TRBJ2-7, with 8 bases matching TRBD1. CDR3 size: 13 residues. Germline V lookup: CDR1 SQVTM, CDR2 ANQGSEA. The J segment lost 10 bases and the V segment lost 6 bases, leaving 14 bases of the junction unmatched. The CDR3: CSVEGDRGTDQYF. The CDR3 nucleotides are TGCAGCGTCGAGGGCGACAGGGGTACGGATCAGTACTTC.

To note about this clone: This CDR3 is missing its conserved last phenylalanine or tryptophan, likely due to a read error. The limits of the CDR3 on the DNA are not certain, so only TCRdb's listed CDR3 is given. The chain has TRBV23-1 and TRBJ2-7; the table calls TRBD2, which could not be checked here. TRBV23-1 is annotated as an ORF whose role is uncertain. The CDR3 is made up of 10 amino acids, end residues included. The CDR3 protein is CASSPPVHRG.

This clone was observed a few times. A much larger clone differs from this one at a single base, so this may be a read error. The V and J genes are TRBV27 and TRBJ2-7; D may correspond to TRBD1 or TRBD2 (5 bases each). The germline V and J ends were trimmed by 6 bases and 0 bases, with 9 bases remaining between them. Germline values: CDR1 MNHEY, CDR2 SMNVEV (reference sequence). The CDR3 runs to 13 residues. The CDR3: CASRSGSSYEQYF. The CDR3 DNA follows: TGTGCCAGCAGGTCAGGGAGCTCCTACGAGCAGTACTTC.

This chain connects TRBV29-1 to TRBJ2-7; maybe TRBD1 (6 bases). The length of the CDR3 is 14 residues. V was cut by 1 base and J by 5 bases, with 15 bases left in between. CDR1 is SQVTM and CDR2 is ANQGSEA in the germline V gene. The CDR3: CSVEGRGRGNEQYF. DNA of the CDR3: TGCAGCGTTGAAGGCCGGGGCAGGGGAAACGAGCAGTACTTC.

This clone was counted between two and nine times. This chain links TRBV28 with TRBJ2-3; no firm D call. CDR1 is MDHEN and CDR2 is SYDVKM in the germline V gene. V was cut by 8 bases and J by 6 bases, with 15 bases left in between. The CDR3 runs 13 residues. Here the CDR3 DNA reads TGTGCCAGCGGTCAGTCGTCCGCCGATACGCAGTATTTT. Translating gives CASGQSSADTQYF.

The V call is TRBV4-1, the J call TRBJ2-5; D is ambiguous. CDR3 size: 13 residues. The germline V gene encodes CDR1 MGHRA and CDR2 YSYEKL. V dropped 1 base and J dropped 3 bases, with 6 bases sitting between them. CDR3 DNA: TGCGCCAGCAGCCAAGCGTTTGAAGAGACCCAGTACTTC. This sequence encodes CASSQAFEETQYF.

A single count supports this clone. This chain links TRBV2 with TRBJ2-7; D gene ambiguous. V was shortened by 7 bases and J by 2 bases, with 3 bases between the two germline ends. Germline V gives CDR1 SNHLY, CDR2 FYNNEI. The CDR3 totals 10 residues. CDR3 residues: CASTTYEQYF. In nucleotides, the CDR3 is TGTGCCAGCACTACCTACGAGCAGTACTTC. Full variable domain (missing parts from reference TRBV2 and TRBJ2-7): EPEVTQTPSHQVTQMGQEVILRCVPISNHLYFYWYRQILGQKVEFLVSFYNNEISEKSEIFDDQFSVERPDGSNFTLKIRSTKLEDSAMYFCASTTYEQYFGPGTRLTVT.

This clone was detected only a few times. The V call is TRBV29-1, the J call TRBJ2-3; possibly TRBD2 for D (6 bases). Germline V gene lookup returns CDR1 SQVTM and CDR2 ANQGSEA. The CDR3 is 12 residues long. Trimming took 6 bases from V and 6 from J, leaving 13 bases between them. Here the CDR3 reads CSVPTSLDTQYF. The CDR3 DNA reads as TGCAGCGTCCCGACTAGTTTGGATACGCAGTATTTT.

This clone was observed a single time. V and J are TRBV27 and TRBJ2-3; 8 positions agree with TRBD2. This CDR3 region has 16 residues. Germline V CDR1 and CDR2: MNHEY, SMNVEV (reference sequence). The junction had 8 bases not matched to a gene; V was cut back by 5 bases and J by 1 base. The CDR3 DNA reads as TGTGCCAGCAGTACCACTAGCGGTAGTCGCACAGATACGCAGTATTTT. This codes for CASSTTSGSRTDTQYF.